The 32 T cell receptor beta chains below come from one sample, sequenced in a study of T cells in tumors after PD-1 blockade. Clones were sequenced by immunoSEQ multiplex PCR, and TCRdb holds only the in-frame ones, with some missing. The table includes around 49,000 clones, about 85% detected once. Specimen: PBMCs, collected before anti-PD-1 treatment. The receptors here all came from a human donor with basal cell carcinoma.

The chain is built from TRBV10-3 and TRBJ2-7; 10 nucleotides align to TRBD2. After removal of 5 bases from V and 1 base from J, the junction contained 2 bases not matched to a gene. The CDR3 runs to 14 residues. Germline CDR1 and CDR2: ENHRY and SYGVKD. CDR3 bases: TGTGCCATCAGTCTGACTAGCGGGTCCTACGAGCAGTACTTC. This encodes CAISLTSGSYEQYF.

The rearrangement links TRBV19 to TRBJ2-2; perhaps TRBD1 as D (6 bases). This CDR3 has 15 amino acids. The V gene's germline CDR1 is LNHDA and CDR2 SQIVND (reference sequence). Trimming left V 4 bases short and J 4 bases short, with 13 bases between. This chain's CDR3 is CASSSRQAITGELFF. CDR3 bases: TGTGCCAGTAGTAGCCGACAGGCGATCACCGGGGAGCTGTTTTTT. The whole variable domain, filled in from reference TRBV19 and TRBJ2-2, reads DGGITQSPKYLFRKEGQNVTLSCEQNLNHDAMYWYRQDPGQGLRLIYYSQIVNDFQKGDIAEGYSVSREKKESFPLTVTSAQKNPTAFYLCASSSRQAITGELFFGEGSRLTVL.

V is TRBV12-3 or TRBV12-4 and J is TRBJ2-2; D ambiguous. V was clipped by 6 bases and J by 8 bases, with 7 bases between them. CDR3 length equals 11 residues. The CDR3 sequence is CASRHLGELFF. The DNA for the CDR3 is TGTGCCAGCAGGCATTTAGGGGAGCTGTTTTTT.

The CDR3 region has the DNA TGTGCCACTAGAAGTCCGGCAACTAATGAAAAACTGTTTTTT. The encoded protein is CATRSPATNEKLFF. The genes are TRBV7-2 and TRBJ1-4; no firm D call. The germline V gene encodes CDR1 SGHTA and CDR2 FQGNSA. The CDR3 length is 14 residues. With 10 bases removed from V and 0 bases from J, the gap between germline ends came to 12 bases.

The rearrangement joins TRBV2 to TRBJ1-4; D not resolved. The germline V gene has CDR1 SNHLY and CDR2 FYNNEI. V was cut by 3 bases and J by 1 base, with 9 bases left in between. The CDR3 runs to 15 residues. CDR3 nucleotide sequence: TGTGCCAGCAGTGATTGGGGAGGAACTAATGAAAAACTGTTTTTT. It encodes CASSDWGGTNEKLFF.

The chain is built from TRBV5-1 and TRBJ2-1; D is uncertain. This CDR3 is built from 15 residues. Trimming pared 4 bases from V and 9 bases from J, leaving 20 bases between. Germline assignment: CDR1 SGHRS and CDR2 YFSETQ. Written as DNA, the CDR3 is TGCGCCAGCAGCGGTAGTACCACCCCTAACGGTGAGCAGTTCTTC. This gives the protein CASSGSTTPNGEQFF. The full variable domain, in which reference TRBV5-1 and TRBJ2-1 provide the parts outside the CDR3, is KAGVTQTPRYLIKTRGQQVTLSCSPISGHRSVSWYQQTPGQGLQFLFEYFSETQRNKGNFPGRFSGRQFSNSRSEMNVSTLELGDSALYLCASSGSTTPNGEQFFGPGTRLTVL.

The CDR3 region is CATSRGTYGEKLFF. The CDR3 DNA reads TGTGCCACCAGCAGGGGGACATATGGTGAAAAACTGTTTTTT. The chain combines TRBV15 with TRBJ1-4; D is possibly TRBD1 (6 bases). The length of the CDR3 is 14 residues. V was trimmed by 3 bases and J by 7 bases, leaving 12 bases between them. Germline CDR1 reads LNHNV; CDR2 reads YYDKDF (reference sequence).

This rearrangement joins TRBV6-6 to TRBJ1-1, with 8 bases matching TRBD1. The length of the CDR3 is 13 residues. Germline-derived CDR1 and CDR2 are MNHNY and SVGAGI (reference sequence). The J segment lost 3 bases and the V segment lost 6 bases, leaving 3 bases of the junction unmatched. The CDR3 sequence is CASSEQGDTEAFF. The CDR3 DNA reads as TGTGCCAGCAGCGAACAGGGGGACACTGAAGCTTTCTTT.

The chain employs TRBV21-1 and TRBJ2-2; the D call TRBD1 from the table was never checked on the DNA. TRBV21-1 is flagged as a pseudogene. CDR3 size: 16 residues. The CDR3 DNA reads TGTGCCAGCAGCAATTACAGGGATTGGTACACCGGGGAGCTGTTTTTT. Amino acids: CASSNYRDWYTGELFF.

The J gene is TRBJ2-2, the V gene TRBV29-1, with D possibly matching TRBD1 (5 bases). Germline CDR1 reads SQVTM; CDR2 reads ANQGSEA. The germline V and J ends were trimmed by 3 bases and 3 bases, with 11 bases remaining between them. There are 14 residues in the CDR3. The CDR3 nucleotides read TGCAGCGTTGACTGGGGCAAACACACCGGGGAGCTGTTTTTT. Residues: CSVDWGKHTGELFF.

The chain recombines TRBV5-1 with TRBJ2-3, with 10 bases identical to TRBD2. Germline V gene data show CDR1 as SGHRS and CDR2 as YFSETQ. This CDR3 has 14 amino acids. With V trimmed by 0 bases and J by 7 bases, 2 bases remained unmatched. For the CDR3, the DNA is TGCGCCAGCAGCTTGGCTAGCGGGGGTAATACGCAGTATTTT. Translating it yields CASSLASGGNTQYF. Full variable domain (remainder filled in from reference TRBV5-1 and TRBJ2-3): KAGVTQTPRYLIKTRGQQVTLSCSPISGHRSVSWYQQTPGQGLQFLFEYFSETQRNKGNFPGRFSGRQFSNSRSEMNVSTLELGDSALYLCASSLASGGNTQYFGPGTRLTVL.

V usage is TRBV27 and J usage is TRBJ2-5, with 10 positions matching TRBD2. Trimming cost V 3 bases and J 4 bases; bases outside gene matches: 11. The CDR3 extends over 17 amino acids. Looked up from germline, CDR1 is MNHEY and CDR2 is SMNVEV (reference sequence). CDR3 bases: TGTGCCAGCAGTTTGATCAGCGGGGGGGCAGGAGGAGAGACCCAGTACTTC. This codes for CASSLISGGAGGETQYF.

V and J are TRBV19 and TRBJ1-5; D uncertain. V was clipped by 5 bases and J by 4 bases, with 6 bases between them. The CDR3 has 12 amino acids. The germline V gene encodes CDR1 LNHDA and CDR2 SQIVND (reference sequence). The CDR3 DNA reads TGTGCCAGTAGTCCCCTAAATCAGCCCCAGCATTTT. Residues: CASSPLNQPQHF. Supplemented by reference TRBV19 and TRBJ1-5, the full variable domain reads DGGITQSPKYLFRKEGQNVTLSCEQNLNHDAMYWYRQDPGQGLRLIYYSQIVNDFQKGDIAEGYSVSREKKESFPLTVTSAQKNPTAFYLCASSPLNQPQHFGDGTRLSIL.

The CDR3: CAISRQGITGNTIYF. The CDR3 DNA reads as TGTGCCATCAGTCGACAGGGGATCACTGGAAACACCATATATTTT. The chain uses TRBV10-3 and TRBJ1-3, with 8 bases that match TRBD1. J lost 2 bases, V lost 5 bases, and 5 bases had no gene match. The CDR3 covers 15 residues. Germline-derived CDR1 and CDR2 are ENHRY and SYGVKD.

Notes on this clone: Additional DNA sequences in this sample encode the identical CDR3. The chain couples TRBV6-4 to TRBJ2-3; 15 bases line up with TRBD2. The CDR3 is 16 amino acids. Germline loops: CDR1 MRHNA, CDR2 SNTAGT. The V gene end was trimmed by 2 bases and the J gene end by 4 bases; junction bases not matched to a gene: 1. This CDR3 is CASSDGLAGGPDTQYF. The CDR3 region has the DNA TGTGCCAGCAGTGACGGACTAGCGGGGGGGCCAGATACGCAGTATTTT.

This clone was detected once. CDR3 coding DNA: TGCGCCAGCAGCCAAGATCTGGGACAGGGAAGGACAGATACGCAGTATTTT. It encodes CASSQDLGQGRTDTQYF. The rearrangement uses TRBV4-1 and TRBJ2-3; 9 bases align to TRBD1. V dropped 0 bases and J dropped 3; count of bases not matched to a gene: 7. CDR1 and CDR2 from the germline V gene are MGHRA and YSYEKL. The CDR3 is 17 residues long.

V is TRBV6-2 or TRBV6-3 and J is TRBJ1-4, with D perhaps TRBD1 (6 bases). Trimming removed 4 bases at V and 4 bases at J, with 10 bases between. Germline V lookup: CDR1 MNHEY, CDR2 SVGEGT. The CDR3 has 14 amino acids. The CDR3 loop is CASSSGQLNEKLFF. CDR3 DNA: TGTGCCAGCAGTTCGGGACAACTTAATGAAAAACTGTTTTTT.

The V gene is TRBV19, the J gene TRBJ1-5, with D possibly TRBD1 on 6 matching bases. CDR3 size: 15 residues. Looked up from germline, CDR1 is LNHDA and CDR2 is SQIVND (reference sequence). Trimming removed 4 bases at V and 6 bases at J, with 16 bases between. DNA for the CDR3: TGTGCCAGTAGTAAGGGCAGGGGAGTTGGTCAGCCCCAGCATTTT. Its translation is CASSKGRGVGQPQHF.

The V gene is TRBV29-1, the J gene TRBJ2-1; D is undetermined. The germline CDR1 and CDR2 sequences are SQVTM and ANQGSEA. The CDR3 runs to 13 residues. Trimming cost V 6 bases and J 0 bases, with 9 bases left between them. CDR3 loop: CSVATDSYNEQFF. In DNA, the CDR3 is TGCAGCGTGGCTACGGACTCCTACAATGAGCAGTTCTTC.

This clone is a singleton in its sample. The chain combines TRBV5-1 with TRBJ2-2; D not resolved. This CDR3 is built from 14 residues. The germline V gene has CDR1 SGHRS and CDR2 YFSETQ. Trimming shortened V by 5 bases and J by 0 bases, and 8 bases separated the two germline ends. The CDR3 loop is CASRRLANTGELFF. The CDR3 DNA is TGCGCCAGCAGGAGACTCGCGAACACCGGGGAGCTGTTTTTT.

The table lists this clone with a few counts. CDR3 sequence: CASSESSSTDRTGRDQPQHF. In nucleotides, the CDR3 is TGCGCCAGCAGTGAGTCATCCTCGACAGACCGGACAGGGAGGGATCAGCCCCAGCATTTT. The rearrangement uses TRBV10-1 and TRBJ1-5; 8 positions match TRBD1. Looked up from germline, CDR1 is WNHNN and CDR2 is SYGVQD (reference sequence). CDR3 size: 20 residues. V lost 0 bases to trimming and J lost 5 bases; unmatched junction nucleotides: 18.

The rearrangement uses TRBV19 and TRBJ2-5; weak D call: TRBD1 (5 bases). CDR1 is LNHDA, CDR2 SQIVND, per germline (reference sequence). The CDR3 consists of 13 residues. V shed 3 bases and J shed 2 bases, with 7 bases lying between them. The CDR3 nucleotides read TGTGCCAGTAGTATTCAGGGTCAAGAGACCCAGTACTTC. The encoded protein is CASSIQGQETQYF.

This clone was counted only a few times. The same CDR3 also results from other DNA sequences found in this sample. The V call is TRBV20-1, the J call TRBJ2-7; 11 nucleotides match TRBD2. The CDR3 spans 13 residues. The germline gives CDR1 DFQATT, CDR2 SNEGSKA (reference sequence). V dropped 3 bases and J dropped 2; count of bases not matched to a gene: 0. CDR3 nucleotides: TGCAGTGCTAGTAGCGGGGGGGCCTACGAGCAGTACTTC. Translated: CSASSGGAYEQYF.

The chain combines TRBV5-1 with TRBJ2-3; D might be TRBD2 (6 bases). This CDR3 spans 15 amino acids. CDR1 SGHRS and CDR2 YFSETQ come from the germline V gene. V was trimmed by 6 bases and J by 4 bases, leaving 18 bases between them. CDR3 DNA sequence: TGCGCCAGCAACCCCGGACCGGGGGTCTCAGATACGCAGTATTTT. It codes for CASNPGPGVSDTQYF.

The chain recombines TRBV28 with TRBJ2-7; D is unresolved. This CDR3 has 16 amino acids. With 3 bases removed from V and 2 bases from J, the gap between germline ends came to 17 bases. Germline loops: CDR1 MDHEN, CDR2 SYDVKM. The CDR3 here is CASSFTTGRPTYEQYF. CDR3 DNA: TGTGCCAGCAGTTTCACTACCGGACGTCCTACCTACGAGCAGTACTTC.

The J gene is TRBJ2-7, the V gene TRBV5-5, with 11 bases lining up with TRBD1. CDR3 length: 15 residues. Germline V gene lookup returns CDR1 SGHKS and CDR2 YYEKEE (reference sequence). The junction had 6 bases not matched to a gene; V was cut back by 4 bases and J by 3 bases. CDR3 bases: TGTGCCAGCAGCCCCTTCGGGACAGGGGGCTACGAGCAGTACTTC. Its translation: CASSPFGTGGYEQYF.

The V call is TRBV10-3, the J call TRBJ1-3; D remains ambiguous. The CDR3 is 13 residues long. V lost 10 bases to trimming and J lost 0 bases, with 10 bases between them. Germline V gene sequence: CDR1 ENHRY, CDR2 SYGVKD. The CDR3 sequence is CATAGVSGNTIYF. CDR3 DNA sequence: TGTGCCACCGCCGGGGTCTCTGGAAACACCATATATTTT.

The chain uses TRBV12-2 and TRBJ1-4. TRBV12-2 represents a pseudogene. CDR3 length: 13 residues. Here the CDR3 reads CASRLRGEDAGVF. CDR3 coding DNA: TGTGCAAGTCGCTTACGAGGGGAGGATGCCGGGGTTTTT.

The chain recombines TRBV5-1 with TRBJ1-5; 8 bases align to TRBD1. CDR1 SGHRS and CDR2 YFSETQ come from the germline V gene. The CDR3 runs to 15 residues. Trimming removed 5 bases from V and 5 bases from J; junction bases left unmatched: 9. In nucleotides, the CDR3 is TGCGCCAGCAGATATGGGACAGGAGGTGATCAGCCCCAGCATTTT. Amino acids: CASRYGTGGDQPQHF.

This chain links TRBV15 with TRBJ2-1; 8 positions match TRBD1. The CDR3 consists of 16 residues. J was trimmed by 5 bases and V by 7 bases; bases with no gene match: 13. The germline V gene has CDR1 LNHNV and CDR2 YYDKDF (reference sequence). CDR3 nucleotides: TGTGCCACCACACCCCAGGGACAGGCCCACAACAATGAGCAGTTCTTC. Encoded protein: CATTPQGQAHNNEQFF.

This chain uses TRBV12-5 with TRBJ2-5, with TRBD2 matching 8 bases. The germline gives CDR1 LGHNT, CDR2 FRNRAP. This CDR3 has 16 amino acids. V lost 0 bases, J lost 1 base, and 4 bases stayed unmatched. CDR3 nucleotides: TGTGCTAGTGGTTTGGTACAAACTAGCGGCCAAGAGACCCAGTACTTC. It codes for CASGLVQTSGQETQYF.

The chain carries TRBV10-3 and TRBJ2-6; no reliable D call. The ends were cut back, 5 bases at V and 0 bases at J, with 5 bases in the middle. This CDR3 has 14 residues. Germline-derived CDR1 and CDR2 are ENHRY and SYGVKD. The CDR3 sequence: CAISSVSGANVLTF. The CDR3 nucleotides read TGTGCCATCAGTTCCGTCTCTGGGGCCAACGTCCTGACTTTC.